This is a list of T cell receptor beta chains from one sample in a study of draining lymph node invasion in breast cancer. A single record per CDR3 protein comes from TCRdb applying MiXCR to the bulk RNA-seq reads. The table lists about 3,100 distinct CDR3 sequences, roughly 47% of them singletons. The sample comprised sorted memory Tregs from a lymph node. The source is a female donor with luminal breast cancer. CDR3s include the opening cysteine and the closing phenylalanine or tryptophan. The order of the fields is D gene, V gene, clone size, J gene, CDR3 DNA, CDR3 protein. D genes are given only for firm matches. Size is stated for part of the rows, as once, few or many counts, or as a class when the clone is expanded.

D gene: -; V gene: TRBV19; clone size: -; J gene: TRBJ2-6; CDR3 DNA: TGTGCCAGTAGTATAACCGGGACCCCCTCCCCCTCCGGGGCCAACGTCCTGACTTTC; CDR3 protein: CASSITGTPSPSGANVLTF
D gene: -; V gene: TRBV18; clone size: -; J gene: TRBJ2-7; CDR3 DNA: TGTGCCAGCTCACCTAACTACGAGCAGTACTTC; CDR3 protein: CASSPNYEQYF
D gene: -; V gene: TRBV4-2; clone size: large; J gene: TRBJ2-1; CDR3 DNA: TGTGCCAGCAGTGTCCCCGGGATCGAGCAGTTCTTC; CDR3 protein: CASSVPGIEQFF
D gene: TRBD1; V gene: TRBV4-2; clone size: few; J gene: TRBJ2-2; CDR3 DNA: TGTGCCAGCAGCCATGGGACAGGGCGGACCGGGGAGCTGTTTTTT; CDR3 protein: CASSHGTGRTGELFF
D gene: TRBD2; V gene: TRBV20-1; clone size: few; J gene: TRBJ2-1; CDR3 DNA: TGCAGTGCTAGTGGTAGCGGGGGCTACAATGAGCAGTTCTTC; CDR3 protein: CSASGSGGYNEQFF
D gene: -; V gene: TRBV5-5; clone size: -; J gene: TRBJ2-5; CDR3 DNA: TGTGCCAGCAGCTTGGGGTCGAGCGGACAAGAGACCCAGTACTTC; CDR3 protein: CASSLGSSGQETQYF
D gene: -; V gene: TRBV7-3; clone size: -; J gene: TRBJ1-2; CDR3 DNA: TGTGCCAGCAGCTTCGGGAGAGGGGATGGCTACACCTTC; CDR3 protein: CASSFGRGDGYTF
D gene: TRBD1; V gene: TRBV7-6; clone size: -; J gene: TRBJ1-5; CDR3 DNA: TGTGCCAGCAGCCCCCGACAGGGTAGCAATCAGCCCCAGCATTTT; CDR3 protein: CASSPRQGSNQPQHF
D gene: -; V gene: TRBV5-4; clone size: -; J gene: TRBJ2-1; CDR3 DNA: TGTGCCAGCAGCTTGTCGTCAGGGGCCTACAATGAGCAGTTCTTC; CDR3 protein: CASSLSSGAYNEQFF
D gene: TRBD2; V gene: TRBV7-6; clone size: few; J gene: TRBJ2-5; CDR3 DNA: TGTGCCAGCAGCTTATCAGCGGGGGGGACCCAGTACTTC; CDR3 protein: CASSLSAGGTQYF
D gene: -; V gene: TRBV7-9; clone size: -; J gene: TRBJ2-7; CDR3 DNA: TGTGCCAGCAGCGGGATGCAGGGCGTTTACGAGCAGTACTTC; CDR3 protein: CASSGMQGVYEQYF
D gene: TRBD1; V gene: TRBV12-3/TRBV12-4; clone size: -; J gene: TRBJ1-2; CDR3 DNA: TGTGCCAGCAGTTTTTCAGGGGGCAGGGGCTACACCTTC; CDR3 protein: CASSFSGGRGYTF
D gene: -; V gene: TRBV19; clone size: -; J gene: TRBJ1-1; CDR3 DNA: TGTGCCAGTAGTATTCTGGGATTGAACACTGAAGCTTTCTTT; CDR3 protein: CASSILGLNTEAFF
D gene: -; V gene: TRBV2; clone size: -; J gene: TRBJ1-2; CDR3 DNA: TGTGCCAGCAGCCCCAAGTGGGGGGCAGGAGGCTACACCTTC; CDR3 protein: CASSPKWGAGGYTF
D gene: TRBD2; V gene: TRBV10-1; clone size: -; J gene: TRBJ2-1; CDR3 DNA: TGCGCCAGCAGTGAACGGCGGGAGGAGGATGAGCAGTTCTTC; CDR3 protein: CASSERREEDEQFF
D gene: -; V gene: TRBV12-3/TRBV12-4; clone size: few; J gene: TRBJ1-5; CDR3 DNA: TGTGCCAGCAGTTTTAGGAGCAATCAGCCCCAGCATTTT; CDR3 protein: CASSFRSNQPQHF